This is a list of T cell receptor beta chains from one sample in a study of regulatory T cells in long-lasting Graves disease. TCRdb reprocessed the multiplex PCR reads with MiXCR, giving one entry per CDR3 protein. This sample has roughly 420,000 distinct CDR3 sequences, with roughly 15% found just once. This sample also belongs to another study, concerning T cells in Graves' hyperthyroidism and ophthalmopathy.

Material: peripheral blood mononuclear cells (PBMCs), obtained at new diagnosis, from a patient treated with antithyroid drugs. The origin of the receptors is a woman between 18 and 30 years old with Graves disease. The CDR3 runs from the conserved cysteine through the conserved F or W. A D gene is named only where the DNA matches it firmly. Clone size is shown for a subset of rows, as once, few, many or a class of expanded clone.

D gene,clone size,V gene,J gene,CDR3 protein,CDR3 DNA
-,-,TRBV20-1,TRBJ2-6,CSAGSGANVLTF,TGCAGTGCCGGCTCTGGGGCCAACGTCCTGACTTTC
-,many,TRBV6-1,TRBJ2-1,CASSPDRTRDEQFF,TGTGCCAGCAGCCCGGACAGAACCCGAGATGAGCAGTTCTTC
TRBD1,many,TRBV27,TRBJ2-7,CASTDRGHYEQYF,TGTGCCAGCACTGACAGGGGGCACTACGAGCAGTACTTC
TRBD2,few,TRBV6-1,TRBJ2-7,CASRPGTRAYEQYF,TGTGCCAGCAGGCCCGGGACTAGAGCCTACGAGCAGTACTTC
TRBD2,many,TRBV9,TRBJ2-3,CASSGLAGGKPDTQYF,TGTGCCAGCAGCGGATTAGCGGGAGGTAAACCAGATACGCAGTATTTT
TRBD2,few,TRBV2,TRBJ2-1,CASSEGAGVAYNEQFF,TGTGCCAGCAGTGAAGGGGCGGGAGTTGCCTACAATGAGCAGTTCTTC
-,many,TRBV2,TRBJ1-5,CASRDFSNQPQHF,TGTGCCAGCAGGGACTTTAGCAATCAGCCCCAGCATTTT
TRBD1,-,TRBV30,TRBJ1-5,CAWSGGTAGTNQPQHF,TGTGCCTGGAGTGGAGGGACAGCCGGTACAAATCAGCCCCAGCATTTT
TRBD1,-,TRBV10-3,TRBJ2-7,CATGRDRGAYEQYF,TGTGCCACCGGCAGGGACAGGGGCGCCTACGAGCAGTACTTC
TRBD1,-,TRBV11-2,TRBJ1-1,CASSQETGGGTEAFF,TGTGCCAGCAGCCAGGAGACAGGGGGAGGGACTGAAGCTTTCTTT
-,-,TRBV28,TRBJ1-5,CASSSGIGVDQPQHF,TGTGCCAGCAGTTCGGGGATCGGGGTGGATCAGCCCCAGCATTTT
TRBD2,many,TRBV12-3/TRBV12-4,TRBJ2-1,CASSFGTSGRAISWGEQFF,TGTGCCAGCAGTTTCGGGACTAGCGGGAGGGCGATCTCCTGGGGTGAGCAGTTCTTC
-,-,TRBV6-4,TRBJ2-2,CASSEEGSNTGELFF,TGTGCCAGCAGTGAAGAGGGGTCGAACACCGGGGAGCTGTTTTTT
TRBD1,few,TRBV5-1,TRBJ1-2,CASSLPGTAGGYTF,TGCGCCAGTAGCTTGCCCGGGACAGCAGGCGGCTACACCTTC
-,many,TRBV5-1,TRBJ1-1,CASSSDTGQPIKWAEAFF,TGCGCCAGCAGCTCCGATACCGGACAGCCGATAAAATGGGCCGAAGCTTTCTTT
-,many,TRBV7-6,TRBJ2-7,CASKEGAGPLYEQYF,TGTGCCAGCAAAGAAGGGGCAGGGCCACTCTACGAGCAGTACTTC
-,few,TRBV2,TRBJ2-7,CASSEARVEQYF,TGTGCCAGCAGTGAAGCGAGGGTCGAGCAGTACTTC
-,few,TRBV7-2,TRBJ1-5,CASSLGTSNQPQHF,TGTGCCAGCAGCTTGGGCACTAGCAATCAGCCCCAGCATTTT
TRBD1,many,TRBV12-3/TRBV12-4,TRBJ1-5,CASTGTGGSQPQHF,TGTGCCAGCACTGGGACAGGGGGGAGTCAGCCCCAGCATTTT
-,-,TRBV12-3/TRBV12-4,TRBJ1-2,CASSFGPGTGHGYTF,TGTGCCAGCAGTTTTGGTCCCGGGACCGGCCATGGCTACACCTTC
TRBD1,few,TRBV6-1,TRBJ2-7,CASRTGGAIEQYF,TGTGCCAGCAGGACAGGGGGGGCAATCGAGCAGTACTTC
TRBD2,many,TRBV6-1,TRBJ2-1,CASSTRLADTYNEQFF,TGTGCCAGCAGTACCCGACTAGCGGATACCTACAATGAGCAGTTCTTC
-,-,TRBV27,TRBJ2-7,CASSDLTGFSYEQYF,TGTGCCAGCAGCGACCTGACGGGGTTCTCCTACGAGCAGTACTTC
-,many,TRBV29-1,TRBJ1-1,CSAQSQLNTEAFF,TGCAGCGCCCAGTCTCAGTTGAACACTGAAGCTTTCTTT
TRBD2,many,TRBV7-3,TRBJ2-3,CASSLLAGGPLGDTQYF,TGTGCCAGCAGCTTACTGGCGGGAGGGCCGCTCGGGGATACGCAGTATTTT
TRBD1,-,TRBV24-1,TRBJ1-2,CATSEETGNYGYTF,TGTGCCACCAGTGAAGAGACAGGGAACTATGGCTACACCTTC
TRBD2,-,TRBV7-9,TRBJ2-5,CANIGLAGTETQYF,TGTGCCAACATCGGATTAGCGGGAACGGAGACCCAGTACTTC
-,many,TRBV27,TRBJ1-1,CASSFMGNTEAFF,TGTGCCAGCAGTTTTATGGGGAACACTGAAGCTTTCTTT
TRBD2,many,TRBV20-1,TRBJ2-1,CSATTSATYNEQFF,TGCAGTGCTACGACTAGCGCAACCTACAATGAGCAGTTCTTC
-,many,TRBV12-3/TRBV12-4,TRBJ1-2,CASSSGNGYTF,TGTGCCAGCAGTTCCGGGAATGGCTACACCTTC
TRBD1,few,TRBV20-1,TRBJ2-7,CSARDFGTGNHEQYF,TGCAGTGCTAGAGATTTCGGGACAGGCAACCACGAGCAGTACTTC
TRBD2,many,TRBV29-1,TRBJ2-1,CSVVSGEWNEQFF,TGCAGCGTTGTTAGCGGGGAGTGGAATGAGCAGTTCTTC
TRBD2,many,TRBV12-3/TRBV12-4,TRBJ2-7,CASSLTGLHYEQYF,TGTGCCAGCAGTTTAACGGGACTACACTACGAGCAGTACTTC
-,-,TRBV6-5,TRBJ2-1,CASSSRLGPGEQFF,TGTGCCAGCAGTTCCCGCCTAGGACCGGGTGAGCAGTTCTTC
TRBD1,many,TRBV7-9,TRBJ2-5,CASSQTGDGTQYF,TGTGCCAGCAGCCAAACAGGGGACGGGACCCAGTACTTC
-,many,TRBV12-3/TRBV12-4,TRBJ1-2,CASSQGNYGYTF,TGTGCCAGCAGCCAGGGAAACTATGGCTACACCTTC
-,many,TRBV28,TRBJ1-1,CASSPWGQPNTEAFF,TGTGCCAGCAGCCCCTGGGGGCAGCCGAACACTGAAGCTTTCTTT
TRBD1,-,TRBV4-2,TRBJ2-2,CASSQEGTGGSGELFF,TGTGCCAGCAGCCAAGAAGGGACAGGGGGTTCCGGGGAGCTGTTTTTT
TRBD2,-,TRBV6-1,TRBJ2-7,CASSDETSGSFSYEQYF,TGTGCCAGCAGTGATGAGACTAGCGGGAGTTTTTCCTACGAGCAGTACTTC
-,many,TRBV7-2,TRBJ2-3,CASSINPGSADTQYF,TGTGCCAGCAGCATAAACCCCGGAAGCGCAGATACGCAGTATTTT
-,few,TRBV6-1,TRBJ1-5,CASRGRGSQPQHF,TGTGCCAGCAGGGGCAGGGGAAGTCAGCCCCAGCATTTT
TRBD1,-,TRBV2,TRBJ1-2,CASSNPTLDRGFDGYTF,TGTGCCAGCAGTAATCCCACGCTGGACAGGGGGTTTGACGGCTACACCTTC
-,-,TRBV2,TRBJ1-4,CASKGAIATTEKLFF,TGTGCCAGCAAGGGAGCGATAGCAACTACTGAAAAACTGTTTTTT
-,many,TRBV27,TRBJ1-6,CASRASSYNSPLHF,TGTGCCAGCAGGGCCAGCTCCTATAATTCACCCCTCCACTTT
-,once,TRBV18,TRBJ1-3,CASSPRVGGKENTIYF,TGTGCCAGCTCACCACGGGTGGGCGGGAAAGAAAACACCATATATTTT
-,many,TRBV28,TRBJ2-7,CASSLLGQGGYEQYF,TGTGCCAGCAGTTTGTTGGGTCAGGGGGGCTACGAGCAGTACTTC